The 24 T cell receptor beta chains below were found in one sample sequenced in a study of T cell responses to AZD1222 COVID-19 vaccine. TCRdb keeps only in-frame clones here, not all; method: immunoSEQ multiplex PCR. Of about 53,000 clones listed, roughly 87% are singletons. This specimen was peripheral blood, taken 28 days after the second AZD1222 dose. The receptors were sampled from an adult who received the AZD1222 COVID-19 vaccine.

This chain joins TRBV3-1 (or the pseudogene TRBV3-2) and TRBJ2-1; unclear D gene. This CDR3 is built from 16 residues. CDR1 and CDR2 (germline): LGHDT, YNNKEL (reference sequence). The V end was cut by 1 base, the J end by 4 bases, with 14 bases between. CDR3 loop: CASSQGLVARYNEQFF. The CDR3 DNA reads TGTGCCAGCAGCCAAGGGCTGGTGGCCCGATACAATGAGCAGTTCTTC.

CDR3 nucleotide sequence: TGTGCCAGCAGCCTTTCCAGGTCTGAGCAGTTCTTC. This encodes CASSLSRSEQFF. The chain couples TRBV7-8 to TRBJ2-1; no clear D. This CDR3 is 12 amino acids long. The V gene lost 5 bases and the J gene lost 9 bases, with 11 bases spanning the gap. The V gene's germline CDR1 is SGHVS and CDR2 FQNEAQ.

This chain links TRBV29-1 with TRBJ2-7; D is perhaps TRBD1 (5 bases). Germline loops: CDR1 SQVTM, CDR2 ANQGSEA. Trimming shortened V by 8 bases and J by 3 bases, and 14 bases separated the two germline ends. This CDR3 comprises 12 residues. CDR3 sequence: CSFRVGNYEQYF. The CDR3 DNA reads TGCAGCTTCAGGGTAGGGAACTACGAGCAGTACTTC.

The chain joins TRBV11-2 to TRBJ1-3; D is possibly TRBD1 (5 bases). CDR1 is SGHAT and CDR2 is FQNNGV in the germline V gene. This CDR3 contains 16 residues. With 2 bases removed from V and 1 base from J, the gap between germline ends came to 12 bases. This CDR3 is CASSLHPGGSGNTIYF. DNA for the CDR3: TGTGCCAGCAGCTTACATCCTGGGGGGTCTGGAAACACCATATATTTT. The full variable domain, with the rest looked up from reference TRBV11-2 and TRBJ1-3, is EAGVAQSPRYKIIEKRQSVAFWCNPISGHATLYWYQQILGQGPKLLIQFQNNGVVDDSQLPKDRFSAERLKGVDSTLKIQPAKLEDSAVYLCASSLHPGGSGNTIYFGEGSWLTVV.

The gene calls are TRBV6-6 and TRBJ1-5; D ambiguous. V was pared by 6 bases and J by 0 bases, with 3 bases between. The length of the CDR3 is 12 residues. Germline CDR1 is MNHNY and CDR2 is SVGAGI (reference sequence). The CDR3 DNA follows: TGTGCCAGCAGCCTTAGCAATCAGCCCCAGCATTTT. It specifies CASSLSNQPQHF.

J is TRBJ2-3 and V is TRBV27; 9 nucleotides align to TRBD1. V was clipped by 7 bases and J by 6 bases; unmatched bases: 11. The CDR3 consists of 15 residues. Germline CDR1 and CDR2: MNHEY and SMNVEV (reference sequence). The CDR3: CASTQWTGAGDTQYF. In DNA form, the CDR3 reads TGTGCCAGCACCCAATGGACAGGGGCAGGCGATACGCAGTATTTT.

The V call is TRBV9, the J call TRBJ2-7; D is unresolved. Germline lookup yields CDR1 SGDLS and CDR2 YYNGEE. The V end lost 0 bases, the J end lost 2 bases, and 9 bases lay between the germline ends. This CDR3 is built from 14 residues. The CDR3 region has the DNA TGTGCCAGCAGCGTAGCTCCGGACCCCTACGAGCAGTACTTC. The encoded protein is CASSVAPDPYEQYF. Full variable domain (missing parts from reference TRBV9 and TRBJ2-7): DSGVTQTPKHLITATGQRVTLRCSPRSGDLSVYWYQQSLDQGLQFLIQYYNGEERAKGNILERFSAQQFPDLHSELNLSSLELGDSALYFCASSVAPDPYEQYFGPGTRLTVT.

V gene TRBV28 combines with J gene TRBJ2-5; D unresolved. Trimming pared 2 bases from V and 7 bases from J, leaving 14 bases between. Germline V gene lookup returns CDR1 MDHEN and CDR2 SYDVKM. The CDR3 covers 14 residues. Here the CDR3 DNA reads TGTGCCAGCAGTTTAAGTCATCCCGTGGGGACCCAGTACTTC. Translated: CASSLSHPVGTQYF.

The chain links TRBV30 to TRBJ1-4, with a tentative D call TRBD1 (6 bases). Between the trimmed V and J ends, which lost 4 bases and 4 bases, there was a span of 16 bases. The CDR3 has 15 residues. CDR1 and CDR2 from the germline V gene are GTSNPN and SVGIG (reference sequence). CDR3 bases: TGTGCCTGGACCCGTTACAGGGCCGTTAATGAAAAACTGTTTTTT. Translation gives CAWTRYRAVNEKLFF.

The V gene is TRBV19, the J gene TRBJ2-3, with D perhaps matching TRBD2 (6 bases). The germline V gene has CDR1 LNHDA and CDR2 SQIVND (reference sequence). This CDR3 region has 15 residues. Trimming pared 3 bases from V and 5 bases from J, leaving 15 bases between. CDR3 protein: CASSMGRGARDTQYF. In nucleotides, the CDR3 is TGTGCCAGTAGTATGGGGCGGGGAGCTAGAGATACGCAGTATTTT. Based on the CDR3 plus reference TRBV19 and TRBJ2-3, the full variable domain is DGGITQSPKYLFRKEGQNVTLSCEQNLNHDAMYWYRQDPGQGLRLIYYSQIVNDFQKGDIAEGYSVSREKKESFPLTVTSAQKNPTAFYLCASSMGRGARDTQYFGPGTRLTVL.

The chain links TRBV18 to TRBJ2-1, with D tentatively TRBD2 (5 bases). The CDR3 is 12 amino acids. Trimming pared 3 bases from V and 6 bases from J, leaving 6 bases between. Germline V gene sequence: CDR1 KGHSH, CDR2 LQKENI. DNA for the CDR3: TGTGCCAGCTCACCTGGAGGCAATGAGCAGTTCTTC. Amino acids: CASSPGGNEQFF.

This rearrangement joins TRBV9 to TRBJ2-3, with 10 bases lining up with TRBD2. CDR1 and CDR2 from the germline V gene are SGDLS and YYNGEE. J was trimmed by 5 bases and V by 3 bases; bases with no gene match: 6. The CDR3 contains 15 residues. CDR3 in DNA: TGTGCCAGCAGCGAGGCTAGCGGGAGCGTAGATACGCAGTATTTT. Translating gives CASSEASGSVDTQYF.

The V and J genes are TRBV19 and TRBJ1-2, with 7 bases aligning to TRBD1. CDR1 is LNHDA and CDR2 is SQIVND in the germline V gene (reference sequence). Trimming cost V 4 bases and J 4 bases; bases outside gene matches: 0. The CDR3 has 12 residues. DNA for the CDR3: TGTGCCAGTAGTACAGGGGGCTATGGCTACACCTTC. Encoded protein: CASSTGGYGYTF.

This chain connects TRBV5-5 to TRBJ2-7, with 10 bases identical to TRBD1. V was clipped by 0 bases and J by 3 bases; unmatched bases: 3. Germline CDR1 and CDR2: SGHKS and YYEKEE (reference sequence). This CDR3 comprises 15 residues. As DNA, the CDR3 is TGTGCCAGCAGCTTGGAGACAGGGGGCTTCTACGAGCAGTACTTC. This codes for CASSLETGGFYEQYF.

This clone was counted a few times. The V and J genes are TRBV28 and TRBJ2-1; D is possibly TRBD2 (6 bases). The CDR3 spans 15 residues. The germline V gene has CDR1 MDHEN and CDR2 SYDVKM. Between the trimmed V and J ends, which lost 6 bases and 2 bases, there was a span of 14 bases. The chain's CDR3 is CASRLSGRAYNEQFF. The CDR3 bases are TGTGCCAGCAGGTTAAGCGGGCGGGCCTACAATGAGCAGTTCTTC.

This rearrangement joins TRBV4-1 to TRBJ2-1; D is possibly TRBD1 (6 bases). Germline V gene sequence: CDR1 MGHRA, CDR2 YSYEKL. The CDR3 totals 15 residues. V gave up 5 bases and J gave up 4 bases, with 15 bases separating them. Here the CDR3 DNA reads TGCGCCAGCAGCGACCCGACAGGCCGATACAATGAGCAGTTCTTC. This codes for CASSDPTGRYNEQFF.

V gene TRBV9 combines with J gene TRBJ1-4; 7 bases are shared with TRBD1. V lost 0 bases to trimming and J lost 8 bases; unmatched junction nucleotides: 4. The CDR3 runs to 14 residues. The germline CDR1 and CDR2 sequences are SGDLS and YYNGEE. Here the CDR3 DNA reads TGTGCCAGCAGCGTAGGACAGGGAGGGGAAAAACTGTTTTTT. Translation: CASSVGQGGEKLFF.

This clone has more than one count but fewer than ten. V usage is TRBV6-2 or TRBV6-3 and J usage is TRBJ2-7, with 7 bases aligning to TRBD2. Germline-derived CDR1 and CDR2 are MNHEY and SVGEGT. The CDR3 has 14 amino acids. Trimming took 6 bases from V and 5 from J; bases not matched to a gene: 10. CDR3 sequence reads: CASSEGTTTDEQYF. DNA of the CDR3: TGTGCCAGCAGCGAGGGGACTACTACGGACGAGCAGTACTTC.

The genes are TRBV5-1 and TRBJ2-1; 8 bases agree with TRBD1. Germline CDR1 SGHRS, CDR2 YFSETQ. After removal of 4 bases from V and 7 bases from J, the junction contained 13 bases not matched to a gene. The length of the CDR3 is 16 residues. This chain's CDR3 is CASSATTGVRANEQFF. CDR3 in DNA: TGCGCCAGCAGCGCGACGACAGGGGTCCGTGCTAATGAGCAGTTCTTC.

V is TRBV6-5 and J is TRBJ2-7; D remains unclear. Looked up from germline, CDR1 is MNHEY and CDR2 is SVGAGI. The length of the CDR3 is 13 residues. Trimming shortened V by 0 bases and J by 4 bases, and 7 bases separated the two germline ends. CDR3 in amino acids: CASSYSNRYEQYF. As DNA, the CDR3 is TGTGCCAGCAGTTACTCGAACAGATACGAGCAGTACTTC.

Here the CDR3 reads CASSLSGGWSNQPQHF. The CDR3 DNA follows: TGTGCCAGCAGCTTATCAGGGGGCTGGAGCAATCAGCCCCAGCATTTT. The chain recombines TRBV7-2 with TRBJ1-5; TRBD1 matches 8 bases. Per germline, CDR1 SGHTA and CDR2 FQGNSA. The junction had 4 bases not matched to a gene; V was cut back by 2 bases and J by 1 base. The CDR3 sequence is 16 residues long. Supplemented by reference TRBV7-2 and TRBJ1-5, the full variable domain reads GAGVSQSPSNKVTEKGKDVELRCDPISGHTALYWYRQSLGQGLEFLIYFQGNSAPDKSGLPSDRFSAERTGGSVSTLTIQRTQQEDSAVYLCASSLSGGWSNQPQHFGDGTRLSIL.

The chain carries TRBV30 and TRBJ1-2; D possibly corresponds to TRBD1 (5 bases). The V end lost 4 bases, the J end lost 4 bases, and 13 bases lay between the germline ends. CDR3 length: 13 residues. Germline CDR1 is GTSNPN and CDR2 is SVGIG (reference sequence). CDR3 protein: CAWTRGNGYGYTF. For the CDR3, the DNA is TGTGCCTGGACAAGGGGAAATGGCTATGGCTACACCTTC.

The sample holds one count of this clone. The CDR3 DNA follows: TGTGCCAGCAGTCCCCCAGGGGTAGGTCAGCCCCAGCATTTT. Translation: CASSPPGVGQPQHF. The gene calls are TRBV28 and TRBJ1-5, with D maybe TRBD1 (6 bases). CDR1 is MDHEN and CDR2 is SYDVKM in the germline V gene. V lost 5 bases and J lost 6, with 14 bases in between. The CDR3 has 14 residues.

This clone was observed once. The rearrangement uses TRBV5-1 and TRBJ2-7; 10 positions match TRBD1. Germline CDR1 SGHRS, CDR2 YFSETQ. Trimming took 3 bases from V and 0 from J; bases not matched to a gene: 12. The CDR3 is 18 amino acids. CDR3 sequence (DNA): TGCGCCAGCAGCTCCCGGGACAGGGGAACCCCTGGCTCCTACGAGCAGTACTTC. It translates to CASSSRDRGTPGSYEQYF.